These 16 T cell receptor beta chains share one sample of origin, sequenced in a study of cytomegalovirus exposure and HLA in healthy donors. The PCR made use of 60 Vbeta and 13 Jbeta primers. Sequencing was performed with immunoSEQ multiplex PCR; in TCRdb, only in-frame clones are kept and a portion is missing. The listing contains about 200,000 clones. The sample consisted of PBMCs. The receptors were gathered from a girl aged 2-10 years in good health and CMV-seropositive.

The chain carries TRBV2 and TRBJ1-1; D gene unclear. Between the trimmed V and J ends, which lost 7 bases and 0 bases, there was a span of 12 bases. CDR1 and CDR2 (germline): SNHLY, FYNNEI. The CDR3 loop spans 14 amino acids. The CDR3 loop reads CASTAGRLNTEAFF. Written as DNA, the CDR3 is TGTGCCAGCACTGCTGGGAGGTTGAACACTGAAGCTTTCTTT.

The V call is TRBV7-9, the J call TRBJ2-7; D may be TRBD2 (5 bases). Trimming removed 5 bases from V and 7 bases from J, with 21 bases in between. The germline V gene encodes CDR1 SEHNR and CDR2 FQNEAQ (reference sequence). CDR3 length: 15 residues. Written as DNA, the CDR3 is TGTGCCAGCAGCGGGCTTCGGGGAAATTACGGTGAGCAGTACTTC. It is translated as CASSGLRGNYGEQYF.

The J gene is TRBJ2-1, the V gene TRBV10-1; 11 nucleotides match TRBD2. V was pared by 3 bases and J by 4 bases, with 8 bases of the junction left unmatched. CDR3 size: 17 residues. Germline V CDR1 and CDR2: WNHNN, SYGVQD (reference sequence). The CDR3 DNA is TGCGCCAGCAGTGAACTAGCGGGAGTTGTGGGTTACAATGAGCAGTTCTTC. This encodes CASSELAGVVGYNEQFF.

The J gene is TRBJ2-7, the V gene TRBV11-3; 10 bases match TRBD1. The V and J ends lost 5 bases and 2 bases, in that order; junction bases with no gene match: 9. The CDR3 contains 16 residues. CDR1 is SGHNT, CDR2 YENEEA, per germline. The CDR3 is CASSPGQGEGTYEQYF. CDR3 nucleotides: TGTGCCAGCAGCCCAGGACAGGGGGAAGGAACCTACGAGCAGTACTTC.

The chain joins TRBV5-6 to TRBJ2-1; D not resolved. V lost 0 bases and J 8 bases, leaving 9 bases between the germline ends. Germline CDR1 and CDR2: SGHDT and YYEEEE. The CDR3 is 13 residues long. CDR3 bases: TGTGCCAGCAGCTTGGTCGTTGGCCATGAGCAGTTCTTC. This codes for CASSLVVGHEQFF.

The DNA of the CDR3 is TGTGCCACTCACCCGGGACTAGCAGCATACAATGAGCAGTTCTTC. Its translation is CATHPGLAAYNEQFF. This chain connects TRBV19 to TRBJ2-1; 9 bases are a match to TRBD2. The CDR3 has 15 residues. J gave up 4 bases and V 10 bases, and 11 bases lay outside the gene matches. Germline V gene sequence: CDR1 LNHDA, CDR2 SQIVND (reference sequence).

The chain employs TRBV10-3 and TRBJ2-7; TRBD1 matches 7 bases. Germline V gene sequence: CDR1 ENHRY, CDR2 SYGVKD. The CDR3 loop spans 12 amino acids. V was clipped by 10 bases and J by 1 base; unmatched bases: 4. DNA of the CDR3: TGTGCCAGCCAACAGGGGTCCTACGAGCAGTACTTC. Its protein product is CASQQGSYEQYF.

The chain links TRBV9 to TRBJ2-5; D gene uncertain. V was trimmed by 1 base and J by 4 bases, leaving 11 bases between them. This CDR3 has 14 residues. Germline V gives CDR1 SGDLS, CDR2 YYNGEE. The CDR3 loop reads CASSVSVRGETQYF. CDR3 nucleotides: TGTGCCAGCAGCGTATCTGTTCGAGGAGAGACCCAGTACTTC.

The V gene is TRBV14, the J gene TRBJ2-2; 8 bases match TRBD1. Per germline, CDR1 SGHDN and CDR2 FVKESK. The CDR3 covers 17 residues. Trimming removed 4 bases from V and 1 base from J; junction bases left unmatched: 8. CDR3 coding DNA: TGTGCCAGCAGCCGGAACACCGGGACAGGGAACACCGGGGAGCTGTTTTTT. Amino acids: CASSRNTGTGNTGELFF. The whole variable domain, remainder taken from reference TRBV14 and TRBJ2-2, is EAGVTQFPSHSVIEKGQTVTLRCDPISGHDNLYWYRRVMGKEIKFLLHFVKESKQDESGMPNNRFLAERTGGTYSTLKVQPAELEDSGVYFCASSRNTGTGNTGELFFGEGSRLTVL.

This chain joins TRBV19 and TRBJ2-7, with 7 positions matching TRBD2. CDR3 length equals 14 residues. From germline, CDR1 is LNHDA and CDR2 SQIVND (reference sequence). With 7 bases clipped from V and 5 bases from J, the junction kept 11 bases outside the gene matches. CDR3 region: CASTSGTKGHEQYF. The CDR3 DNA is TGTGCCAGTACCTCCGGGACTAAGGGACACGAGCAGTACTTC.

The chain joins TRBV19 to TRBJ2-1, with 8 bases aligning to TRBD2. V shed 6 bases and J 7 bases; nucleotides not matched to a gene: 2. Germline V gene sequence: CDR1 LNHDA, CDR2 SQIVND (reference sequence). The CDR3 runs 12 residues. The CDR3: CASRSSGNEQFF. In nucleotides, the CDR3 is TGTGCCAGTAGATCTAGCGGGAATGAGCAGTTCTTC.

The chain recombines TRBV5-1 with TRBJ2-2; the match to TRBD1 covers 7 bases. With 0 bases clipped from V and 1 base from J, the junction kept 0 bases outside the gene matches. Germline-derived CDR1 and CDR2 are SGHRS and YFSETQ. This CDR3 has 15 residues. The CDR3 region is CASSLGDRNTGELFF. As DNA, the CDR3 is TGCGCCAGCAGCTTGGGGGACAGGAACACCGGGGAGCTGTTTTTT.

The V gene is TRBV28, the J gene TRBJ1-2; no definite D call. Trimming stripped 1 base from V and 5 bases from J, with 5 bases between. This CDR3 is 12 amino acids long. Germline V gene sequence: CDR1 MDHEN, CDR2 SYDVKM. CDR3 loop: CASSLSGYGYTF. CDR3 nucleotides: TGTGCCAGCAGTTTATCGGGGTATGGCTACACCTTC.

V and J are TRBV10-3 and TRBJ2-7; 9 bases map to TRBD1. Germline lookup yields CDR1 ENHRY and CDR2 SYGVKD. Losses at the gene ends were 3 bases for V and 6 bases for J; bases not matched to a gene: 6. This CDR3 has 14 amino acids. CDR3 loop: CAISEGQGWGEQYF. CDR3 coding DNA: TGTGCCATCAGTGAAGGACAGGGGTGGGGCGAGCAGTACTTC.

CDR3 in amino acids: CASSTDRGELFF. The CDR3 bases are TGCGCCAGCAGCACGGACAGGGGGGAGCTGTTTTTT. The chain links TRBV5-1 to TRBJ2-2; 7 bases fit TRBD1. The CDR3 is 12 amino acids. V trimming: 4 bases; J trimming: 8 bases; junction bases outside the gene matches: 2. Germline V gene data show CDR1 as SGHRS and CDR2 as YFSETQ.

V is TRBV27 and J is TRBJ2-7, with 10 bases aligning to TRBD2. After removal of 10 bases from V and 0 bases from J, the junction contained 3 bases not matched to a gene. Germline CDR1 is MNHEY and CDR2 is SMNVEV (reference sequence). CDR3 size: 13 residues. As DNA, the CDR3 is TGTGCCAATAGCGGGAGGAACTCCTACGAGCAGTACTTC. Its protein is CANSGRNSYEQYF.